This entry features one TCR beta chain sequence. This clonotype is considered medium-sized (0.01 to 0.1%). Its antigen target is currently unknown. One base away there is no much larger clone; base qualities are not given. The data stem from a study of T cell repertoires in aging, cancer and after chemotherapy (dated by TCRdb to about 2019). For context, the study as a whole: The donors fell into six age groups ranging from 30 or younger to 70 or older, and each group had at least three individuals. Paired pre- and post-chemotherapy samples in the solid tumor group came from brain tumor (glioblastoma) patients receiving temozolomide-based therapy. The full dataset contained several million TCR reads. To examine immunoaging and T cell reconstitution after chemotherapy, the study profiled TCR beta repertoires in peripheral blood from healthy donors and cancer patients. Alongside around 98 healthy donors serving as a reference group, the cohort included roughly 220 cancer patients, of whom some 91 had hematological cancers and about 130 had solid cancers.

Rearranged TRB sequences spanning V, D and J segments were amplified in a multiplex touch-down PCR with a mixed TRB-A/B primer pool. Illumina adapters and sample indices were attached to the amplicons through two consecutive PCR reactions run with Phusion HS II polymerase. Amplicons were gel-purified using the NucleoSpin Gel and PCR Clean-up kit and were subsequently checked with Qubit and an Agilent 2100 Bioanalyzer. Libraries were sequenced on an Illumina MiSeq using 600-cycle, single-indexed, paired-end runs. As for the original processing: MiXCR versions 2.12 and 3.0.5 were used to process TRB sequences. A clone was defined as each unique CDR3 nucleotide sequence, and only productive sequences supported by at least two reads were kept. Shannon diversity, evenness, clonality (one minus evenness), and alpha-parameterized diversity profiles from alpha 0 to 5 were included as repertoire metrics. The IGoR algorithm was used to compute generation probabilities of clones in paired pre- and post-chemotherapy samples. TCRdb trimmed the raw reads at Q25, called clones with MiXCR and kept productive beta chains. When rows share a CDR3 protein, they turn into one entry using the most common DNA and genes. These V and J calls originate from TCRdb's pipeline instead of the authors' own analysis. Present in this sample are about 2,200 distinct CDR3 sequences, 33% of which were seen just once. The ten most abundant clones make up roughly 70% of the sample.

Beyond this particular receptor, the publication reports: Untreated patients with hematological or solid cancers showed significantly lower blood TCR diversity and higher clonality than age-matched healthy donors. Median generation probability increased over the chemotherapy interval in both cancer cohorts, suggesting repertoire reconstitution through rebound thymic output. According to the authors, the repertoire data do not permit conclusions about immunological memory after chemotherapy. In healthy donors, the decline in TCR diversity with age was mainly explained by loss of richness, whereas in cancer patients loss of evenness was also found to contribute.

TCR beta rearrangements were amplified from genomic DNA extracted from peripheral blood rather than from sorted cells or RNA. Inclusive of the bounding cysteine and phenylalanine, the CDR3 is 17 residues long. Only the CDR3 DNA stays, 51 bases, in frame from base 1. V is shortened by 5 bases, J by 4 bases, and the region joining them spans 22 bases. The germline V gene gives CDR1 as MNHEY and CDR2 as SVGEGT. The sample comprised blood. The chain is encoded by TRBV6-2 or TRBV6-3 joined to TRBJ2-3; the D gene could be either TRBD1 or TRBD2, each agreeing at 5 bases. The sequence was collected from a human donor with a solid tumor. The DNA sequence is as follows: TGTGCCAGCAGTCTTACTCGGAGTCCGGTGGGGGCAGATACGCAGTATTTT. Translated, this gives CASSLTRSPVGADTQYF.